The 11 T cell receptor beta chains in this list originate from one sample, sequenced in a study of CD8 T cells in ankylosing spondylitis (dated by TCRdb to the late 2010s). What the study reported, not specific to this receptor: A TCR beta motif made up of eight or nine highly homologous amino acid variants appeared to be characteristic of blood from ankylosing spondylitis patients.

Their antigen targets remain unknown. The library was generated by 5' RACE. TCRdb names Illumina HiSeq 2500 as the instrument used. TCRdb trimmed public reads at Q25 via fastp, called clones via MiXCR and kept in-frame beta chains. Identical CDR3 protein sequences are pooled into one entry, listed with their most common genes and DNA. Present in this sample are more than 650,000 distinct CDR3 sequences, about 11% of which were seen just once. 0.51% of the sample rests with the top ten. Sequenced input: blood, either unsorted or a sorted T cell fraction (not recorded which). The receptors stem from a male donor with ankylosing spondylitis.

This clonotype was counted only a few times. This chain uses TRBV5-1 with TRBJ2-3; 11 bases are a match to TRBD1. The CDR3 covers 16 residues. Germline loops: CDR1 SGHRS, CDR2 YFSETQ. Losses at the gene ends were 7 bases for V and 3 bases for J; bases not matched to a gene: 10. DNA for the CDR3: TGCGCCAGCGGGGTCTCGGGACAGGGGGTAACAGATACGCAGTATTTT. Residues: CASGVSGQGVTDTQYF.

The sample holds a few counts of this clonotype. Here the CDR3 DNA reads TGTGCCAGCAGCCAAGAAGGGGCCAGGGGGGCCGAAAAACTGTTTTTT. Protein sequence: CASSQEGARGAEKLFF. The J gene is TRBJ1-4, the V gene TRBV4-2; 7 nucleotides align to TRBD1. V shed 0 bases, J shed 8 bases, and the junction held 9 bases outside the gene matches. The CDR3 contains 16 residues. Germline V gene data show CDR1 as LGHNA and CDR2 as YNFKEQ.

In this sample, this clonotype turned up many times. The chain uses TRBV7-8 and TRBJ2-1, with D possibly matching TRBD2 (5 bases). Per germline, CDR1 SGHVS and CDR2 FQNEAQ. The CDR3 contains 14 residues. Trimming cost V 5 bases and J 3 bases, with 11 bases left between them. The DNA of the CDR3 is TGTGCCAGCAGCCCCCACCGGGACTACAATGAGCAGTTCTTC. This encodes CASSPHRDYNEQFF.

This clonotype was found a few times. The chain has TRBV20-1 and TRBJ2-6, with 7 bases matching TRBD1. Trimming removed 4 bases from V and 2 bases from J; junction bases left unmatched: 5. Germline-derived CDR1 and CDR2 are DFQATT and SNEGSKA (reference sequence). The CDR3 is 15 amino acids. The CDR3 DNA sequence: TGCAGTGCTACGCCCGGGACAGCTGGGGCCAACGTCCTGACTTTC. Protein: CSATPGTAGANVLTF.

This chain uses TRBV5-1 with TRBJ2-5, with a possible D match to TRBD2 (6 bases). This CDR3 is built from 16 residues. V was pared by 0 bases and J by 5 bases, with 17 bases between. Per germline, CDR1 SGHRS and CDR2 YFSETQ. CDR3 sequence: CASSLARANREETQYF. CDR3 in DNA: TGCGCCAGCAGCTTGGCTCGGGCGAACCGGGAGGAGACCCAGTACTTC.

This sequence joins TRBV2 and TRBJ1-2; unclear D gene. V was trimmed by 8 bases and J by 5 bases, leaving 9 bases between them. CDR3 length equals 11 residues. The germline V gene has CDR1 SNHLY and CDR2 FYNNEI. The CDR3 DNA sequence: TGTGCCAGCCACGGAGGGTATGGCTACACCTTC. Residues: CASHGGYGYTF.

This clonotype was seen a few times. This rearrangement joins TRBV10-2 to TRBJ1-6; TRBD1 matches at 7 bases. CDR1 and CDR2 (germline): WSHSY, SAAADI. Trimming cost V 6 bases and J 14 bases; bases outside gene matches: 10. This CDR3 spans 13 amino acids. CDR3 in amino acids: CASRARTGSTLHF. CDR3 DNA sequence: TGCGCCAGCAGGGCCAGGACAGGATCCACCCTCCACTTT.

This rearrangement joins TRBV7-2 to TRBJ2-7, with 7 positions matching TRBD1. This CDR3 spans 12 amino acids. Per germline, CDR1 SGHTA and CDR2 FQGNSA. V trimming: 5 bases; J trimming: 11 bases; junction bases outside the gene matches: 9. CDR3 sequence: CASSPHGRGKYF. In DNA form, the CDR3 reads TGTGCCAGCAGCCCACACGGCAGGGGGAAGTACTTC.

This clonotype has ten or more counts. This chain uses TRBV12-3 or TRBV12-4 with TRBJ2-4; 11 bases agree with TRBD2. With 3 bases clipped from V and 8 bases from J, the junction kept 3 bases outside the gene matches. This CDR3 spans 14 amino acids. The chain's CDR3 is CASSFTSGGDIQYF. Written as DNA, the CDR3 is TGTGCCAGCAGTTTTACTAGCGGGGGTGACATTCAGTACTTC.

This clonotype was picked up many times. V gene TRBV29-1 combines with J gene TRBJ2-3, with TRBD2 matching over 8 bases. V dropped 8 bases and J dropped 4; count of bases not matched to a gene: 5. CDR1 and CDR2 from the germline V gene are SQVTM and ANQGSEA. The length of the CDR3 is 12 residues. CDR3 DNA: TGCAGCTACGGGGGGGCCGCAGATACGCAGTATTTT. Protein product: CSYGGAADTQYF.

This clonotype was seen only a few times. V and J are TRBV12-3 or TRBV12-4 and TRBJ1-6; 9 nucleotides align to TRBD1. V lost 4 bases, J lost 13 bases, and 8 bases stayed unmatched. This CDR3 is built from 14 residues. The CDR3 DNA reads TGTGCCAGCAGTTCCAGACAGGGGGAAAGTCCCCTCCACTTT. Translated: CASSSRQGESPLHF.